The 11 T cell receptor beta chains listed next were all sequenced from one sample in a study of cytomegalovirus exposure and HLA in healthy donors (dated by TCRdb to the late 2010s). The library was made by the immunoSEQ multiplex PCR assay. TCRdb provides this immuneACCESS table in a form limited to in-frame rearrangements. Some clones are lacking; in checked studies, under half of them reflect an unresolved V gene, and why the rest are absent is not known. For this sample the table gives 150,000 to 180,000 clones, of which 70% to 90% were detected only once. More than 20% of the sample comes from the top ten. The material sequenced was PBMCs. These receptors were obtained from a man between 18 and 35 years old in good health and CMV-seropositive.

The chain employs TRBV7-9 and TRBJ1-6, with 9 bases matching TRBD1. This CDR3 is 15 amino acids long. CDR1 is SEHNR, CDR2 FQNEAQ, per germline (reference sequence). The trim removed 5 bases at V and 7 bases at J, leaving 6 bases unmatched. Here the CDR3 DNA reads TGTGCCAGCAGCGTACAAGGACAGGGGAATTCACCCCTCCACTTT. The encoded protein is CASSVQGQGNSPLHF.

The chain has TRBV10-3 and TRBJ1-2; 7 bases fit TRBD1. With 5 bases clipped from V and 3 bases from J, the junction kept 3 bases outside the gene matches. The CDR3 contains 13 residues. Germline CDR1 reads ENHRY; CDR2 reads SYGVKD. The CDR3, as DNA: TGTGCCATCAGTATTGGACAGGACTATGGCTACACCTTC. Translation gives CAISIGQDYGYTF.

CDR3 region: CASSQRGNHGYTF. The CDR3 nucleotides read TGTGCCAGCAGTCAACGCGGAAACCATGGCTACACCTTC. The chain has TRBV14 and TRBJ1-2; no clear D. This CDR3 is 13 amino acids long. The V gene lost 6 bases and the J gene lost 6 bases, with 14 bases spanning the gap. CDR1 and CDR2 (germline): SGHDN, FVKESK.

The rearrangement joins TRBV30 to TRBJ2-2, with a weak D call TRBD2 (7 bases). The CDR3 sequence is 13 residues long. Between the trimmed V and J ends, which lost 0 bases and 6 bases, there was a span of 8 bases. The germline V gene has CDR1 GTSNPN and CDR2 SVGIG (reference sequence). CDR3 residues: CAWSVGGPGELFF. CDR3 nucleotides: TGTGCCTGGAGTGTGGGGGGGCCCGGGGAGCTGTTTTTT.

The rearrangement links TRBV20-1 to TRBJ2-2, with 8 bases fitting TRBD1. This CDR3 has 11 residues. Germline trimming cut 6 bases from V and 6 bases from J; bases unmatched to any gene: 0. Per germline, CDR1 DFQATT and CDR2 SNEGSKA (reference sequence). The CDR3 spells CSADRAGELFF. In nucleotides, the CDR3 is TGCAGTGCGGACAGGGCCGGGGAGCTGTTTTTT.

The chain is built from TRBV7-2 and TRBJ2-7; 12 nucleotides match TRBD2. The ends lost 6 bases at V and 5 bases at J; junction bases unmatched: 2. The germline V gene encodes CDR1 SGHTA and CDR2 FQGNSA. The CDR3 loop spans 13 amino acids. Here the CDR3 reads CASRLAGGDEQYF. The CDR3 DNA follows: TGTGCCAGCAGACTAGCGGGAGGCGACGAGCAGTACTTC.

This sequence joins TRBV7-9 and TRBJ1-2; 9 bases map to TRBD1. This CDR3 contains 13 residues. Germline CDR1 reads SEHNR; CDR2 reads FQNEAQ (reference sequence). The V and J ends lost 3 bases and 8 bases, in that order; junction bases with no gene match: 4. This CDR3 reads CASSFGTGIGYTF. In nucleotides, the CDR3 is TGTGCCAGCAGCTTCGGGACAGGGATAGGCTACACCTTC.

This chain connects TRBV4-1 to TRBJ2-5, with 14 nucleotides matching TRBD2. V dropped 1 base and J dropped 5; count of bases not matched to a gene: 6. Germline CDR1 MGHRA, CDR2 YSYEKL. The CDR3 has 17 residues. This CDR3 is CASSQGGLAGGQETQYF. CDR3 nucleotides: TGCGCCAGCAGCCAAGGCGGACTAGCGGGAGGACAGGAGACCCAGTACTTC.

The V gene is TRBV13, the J gene TRBJ2-7; possible D gene TRBD1, 5 bases. This CDR3 has 12 residues. CDR1 and CDR2 (germline): PRHDT, FYEKMQ (reference sequence). The V end was cut by 5 bases, the J end by 6 bases, with 11 bases between. CDR3 in amino acids: CASSLQGVEQYF. The CDR3 DNA is TGTGCCAGCAGCCTCCAAGGGGTCGAGCAGTACTTC.

The gene calls are TRBV5-1 and TRBJ2-5, with 12 bases fitting TRBD2. Per the germline V gene, CDR1 is SGHRS and CDR2 is YFSETQ. The CDR3 extends over 15 amino acids. Trimming at V came to 5 bases and at J to 3 bases, leaving 5 bases not matched to a gene. CDR3 loop: CASSLAGGPEETQYF. The CDR3 DNA reads TGCGCCAGCAGTCTAGCGGGGGGGCCGGAAGAGACCCAGTACTTC.

CDR3 coding DNA: TGTGCCAGCAGCCCTGAGACTGTTTACTTAGGTACGCAGTATTTT. The encoded protein is CASSPETVYLGTQYF. The chain employs TRBV7-2 and TRBJ2-3; D unresolved. From germline, CDR1 is SGHTA and CDR2 FQGNSA. Between the trimmed V and J ends, which lost 5 bases and 8 bases, there was a span of 20 bases. CDR3 size: 15 residues.